The 31 T cell receptor beta chains below were found in one sample sequenced in a study of T cell responses to AZD1222 COVID-19 vaccine. Assay: immunoSEQ multiplex PCR; the TCRdb copy retains only in-frame clones and omits some. The table lists 150,000 or so clones, 92% of them singletons. Sequenced material: peripheral blood, taken on day 0 of AZD1222 vaccination. The receptors come from an adult in good health.

The V gene is TRBV28, the J gene TRBJ2-2; 11 bases line up with TRBD2. CDR1 and CDR2 from the germline V gene are MDHEN and SYDVKM. This CDR3 contains 15 residues. V was clipped by 7 bases and J by 7 bases; unmatched bases: 8. The CDR3 protein is CASIEGLADSGELFF. CDR3 in DNA: TGTGCCAGCATTGAGGGACTAGCGGACAGCGGGGAGCTGTTTTTT.

The chain has TRBV5-1 and TRBJ1-1; D is perhaps TRBD1 (6 bases). V was trimmed by 3 bases and J by 0 bases, leaving 9 bases between them. Germline V gene lookup returns CDR1 SGHRS and CDR2 YFSETQ. The CDR3 runs to 14 residues. This CDR3 is CASSSGTMNTEAFF. As DNA, the CDR3 is TGCGCCAGCAGCTCCGGGACAATGAACACTGAAGCTTTCTTT.

The chain recombines TRBV7-9 with TRBJ1-4; 9 bases line up with TRBD1. The CDR3 is made up of 18 amino acids. V lost 1 base and J lost 7; bases outside the gene matches: 13. From germline, CDR1 is SEHNR and CDR2 FQNEAQ (reference sequence). The CDR3 reads CASSLVLIPGQGLEKLFF. CDR3 DNA sequence: TGTGCCAGCAGCTTAGTTCTAATACCGGGACAGGGCCTTGAAAAACTGTTTTTT.

V gene TRBV7-9 combines with J gene TRBJ1-5; TRBD1 agrees at 11 bases. The CDR3 loop spans 16 amino acids. CDR1 is SEHNR, CDR2 FQNEAQ, per germline (reference sequence). V lost 4 bases and J lost 1; bases outside the gene matches: 3. The CDR3 DNA is TGTGCCAGCAGCTCCGGACAGGGGGCCAGCAATCAGCCCCAGCATTTT. Protein sequence: CASSSGQGASNQPQHF.

The chain recombines TRBV3-1 (or the pseudogene TRBV3-2) with TRBJ2-3; TRBD2 is a possible D gene (5 bases). The germline V gene encodes CDR1 LGHDT and CDR2 YNNKEL (reference sequence). Trimming cost V 7 bases and J 0 bases, with 11 bases left between them. The CDR3 is 14 amino acids. The CDR3 loop is CASTSLASTDTQYF. DNA for the CDR3: TGTGCCAGCACCTCTTTAGCGAGCACAGATACGCAGTATTTT.

The chain recombines TRBV30 with TRBJ1-1; no reliable D call. Germline V lookup: CDR1 GTSNPN, CDR2 SVGIG (reference sequence). V was cut by 4 bases and J by 6 bases, with 21 bases left in between. The CDR3 extends over 15 amino acids. DNA of the CDR3: TGTGCCTGGACCCCGGACGGCGGGGTGATGGCTGAAGCTTTCTTT. Translating gives CAWTPDGGVMAEAFF.

The rearrangement links TRBV25-1 to TRBJ1-1, with D unclear. This CDR3 region has 13 residues. Germline assignment: CDR1 MGHDK and CDR2 SYGVNS. Trimming pared 4 bases from V and 6 bases from J, leaving 12 bases between. This chain's CDR3 is CASSGLAFAEAFF. The CDR3 DNA sequence: TGTGCCAGCAGTGGATTAGCCTTCGCTGAAGCTTTCTTT.

The gene calls are TRBV20-1 and TRBJ2-7; no reliable D call. The CDR3 extends over 10 amino acids. CDR1 and CDR2 from the germline V gene are DFQATT and SNEGSKA (reference sequence). Trimming shortened V by 5 bases and J by 4 bases, and 6 bases separated the two germline ends. DNA of the CDR3: TGCAGTGCTCGCGATTACGAGCAGTACTTC. This translates into CSARDYEQYF.

The chain recombines TRBV6-5 with TRBJ1-2; D uncertain. Per the germline V gene, CDR1 is MNHEY and CDR2 is SVGAGI. This CDR3 spans 14 amino acids. The ends were cut back, 5 bases at V and 6 bases at J, with 16 bases in the middle. The CDR3 bases are TGTGCCAGCAGTCCCCGGGCTTCGGGCGATGGCTACACCTTC. This codes for CASSPRASGDGYTF.

The chain couples TRBV4-1 to TRBJ1-5; possible D gene TRBD1, 5 bases. CDR3 length: 16 residues. Germline V gene lookup returns CDR1 MGHRA and CDR2 YSYEKL. The V end lost 3 bases, the J end lost 1 base, and 13 bases lay between the germline ends. CDR3 region: CASSQGRGFSNQPQHF. The CDR3 DNA is TGCGCCAGCAGCCAGGGGCGGGGTTTCAGCAATCAGCCCCAGCATTTT.

J is TRBJ2-5 and V is TRBV5-1; 7 bases align to TRBD1. V lost 0 bases and J lost 5; bases outside the gene matches: 7. Germline assignment: CDR1 SGHRS and CDR2 YFSETQ. The CDR3 length is 15 residues. CDR3 sequence: CASSLDEGAWETQYF. CDR3 nucleotide sequence: TGCGCCAGCAGCTTGGACGAGGGGGCATGGGAGACCCAGTACTTC.

The count of this clone is one. Here the CDR3 reads CSVESVNYGYTF. DNA of the CDR3: TGCAGCGTTGAGTCTGTGAACTATGGCTACACCTTC. The chain is built from TRBV29-1 and TRBJ1-2; no definite D call. This CDR3 contains 12 residues. Germline CDR1 and CDR2: SQVTM and ANQGSEA. The V and J ends lost 3 bases and 2 bases respectively, with 7 bases between them.

The chain is built from TRBV2 and TRBJ1-5; no clear D gene. The CDR3 covers 14 residues. V shed 2 bases and J shed 3 bases, with 8 bases lying between them. Germline-derived CDR1 and CDR2 are SNHLY and FYNNEI. The CDR3 DNA reads as TGTGCCAGCAGTGAAAGACTGATCAATCAGCCCCAGCATTTT. Translating gives CASSERLINQPQHF.

The genes are TRBV6-6 and TRBJ2-6, with a possible D match to TRBD1 (5 bases). Deletions cut 5 bases from V and 0 bases from J, with 8 bases between. Germline V CDR1 and CDR2: MNHNY, SVGAGI (reference sequence). This CDR3 is built from 15 residues. CDR3 loop: CASSRQRSGANVLTF. The CDR3 bases are TGTGCCAGCAGTAGACAGCGCTCTGGGGCCAACGTCCTGACTTTC.

This chain uses TRBV27 with TRBJ2-1; 10 positions agree with TRBD2. This CDR3 comprises 14 residues. V dropped 4 bases and J dropped 4; count of bases not matched to a gene: 1. Germline CDR1 reads MNHEY; CDR2 reads SMNVEV (reference sequence). CDR3 amino acids: CASSSLAGYNEQFF. DNA for the CDR3: TGTGCCAGCAGTTCACTAGCGGGGTACAATGAGCAGTTCTTC.

The chain has TRBV6-5 and TRBJ1-3, with D perhaps matching TRBD1 (5 bases). Germline CDR1 is MNHEY and CDR2 is SVGAGI. V dropped 4 bases and J dropped 1 base, with 11 bases sitting between them. This CDR3 spans 15 amino acids. This CDR3 is CASSSTGGSGNTIYF. CDR3 DNA sequence: TGTGCCAGCAGTTCCACAGGTGGATCTGGAAACACCATATATTTT.

J is TRBJ1-5 and V is TRBV4-3; D gene ambiguous. Germline V gene data show CDR1 as LGHNA and CDR2 as YSLEER. This CDR3 region has 15 residues. V was trimmed by 1 base and J by 5 bases, leaving 12 bases between them. The DNA of the CDR3 is TGCGCCAGCAGCCAAGGGTATTCAGGCGATCAGCCCCAGCATTTT. Its protein is CASSQGYSGDQPQHF.

This clone showed up just once. V and J are TRBV10-3 and TRBJ1-1; D is uncertain. Germline-derived CDR1 and CDR2 are ENHRY and SYGVKD. Trimming took 10 bases from V and 5 from J, leaving 23 bases between them. This CDR3 region has 15 residues. CDR3 sequence (DNA): TGTGCCACTCAACAAGCCGCGGGTCATAGTACTGAAGCTTTCTTT. Its protein product is CATQQAAGHSTEAFF.

The chain employs TRBV7-3 and TRBJ2-7, with 7 bases fitting TRBD2. The CDR3 length is 14 residues. Germline CDR1 and CDR2: SGHTA and FQGTGA. With 2 bases clipped from V and 1 base from J, the junction kept 2 bases outside the gene matches. CDR3 protein: CASSLGGESYEQYF. CDR3 DNA: TGTGCCAGCAGCTTAGGGGGGGAATCCTACGAGCAGTACTTC.

The CDR3 sequence: CASTESGVLYEQYF. DNA of the CDR3: TGTGCCAGCACCGAGAGCGGAGTTCTCTACGAGCAGTACTTC. This chain connects TRBV6-5 to TRBJ2-7; perhaps TRBD2 as D (5 bases). This CDR3 region has 14 residues. V lost 7 bases and J 3 bases, leaving 16 bases between the germline ends. Germline assignment: CDR1 MNHEY and CDR2 SVGAGI.

CDR3 coding DNA: TGTGCCAGCAGTTTTCGCCGGGCCTCGACCCAGTACTTC. Amino acid sequence: CASSFRRASTQYF. The V gene is TRBV12-3 or TRBV12-4, the J gene TRBJ2-5; D gene uncertain. The CDR3 length is 13 residues. V lost 3 bases and J lost 7, with 12 bases in between.

The gene calls are TRBV4-1 and TRBJ1-6, with 8 positions matching TRBD1. The V gene end was trimmed by 4 bases and the J gene end by 3 bases; junction bases not matched to a gene: 5. The germline V gene has CDR1 MGHRA and CDR2 YSYEKL. The CDR3 extends over 16 amino acids. The CDR3 loop is CASSLQGARYNSPLHF. CDR3 nucleotides: TGCGCCAGCAGCCTTCAGGGGGCCCGCTATAATTCACCCCTCCACTTT.

This chain uses TRBV7-8 with TRBJ1-2; 7 nucleotides match TRBD1. Looked up from germline, CDR1 is SGHVS and CDR2 is FQNEAQ. This CDR3 region has 15 residues. The J segment lost 2 bases and the V segment lost 5 bases, leaving 8 bases of the junction unmatched. The CDR3 region is CASSPGTADNYGYTF. The CDR3 DNA reads TGTGCCAGCAGCCCCGGGACAGCTGACAACTATGGCTACACCTTC. Looking up the rest from reference TRBV7-8 and TRBJ1-2 gives the full variable domain: GAGVSQSPRYKVAKRGQDVALRCDPISGHVSLFWYQQALGQGPEFLTYFQNEAQLDKSGLPSDRFFAERPEGSVSTLKIQRTQQEDSAVYLCASSPGTADNYGYTFGSGTRLTVV.

This chain joins TRBV6-2 or TRBV6-3 and TRBJ1-5, with 8 bases that match TRBD1. The ends lost 4 bases at V and 7 bases at J; junction bases unmatched: 9. CDR3 size: 15 residues. Germline loops: CDR1 MNHEY, CDR2 SVGEGT. The CDR3 DNA follows: TGTGCCAGCAGTTCCAAGGACAGGGCCAGACAGCCCCAGCATTTT. Protein product: CASSSKDRARQPQHF.

This chain joins TRBV4-1 and TRBJ2-5; possible D gene TRBD1, 6 bases. In germline, CDR1 is MGHRA, CDR2 YSYEKL. V lost 1 base to trimming and J lost 3 bases, with 9 bases between them. The length of the CDR3 is 14 residues. The CDR3 coding sequence is TGCGCCAGCAGCCAAGGGACAGCTGAAGAGACCCAGTACTTC. It is translated as CASSQGTAEETQYF.

The V call is TRBV10-3, the J call TRBJ2-7, with 11 bases that match TRBD2. The CDR3 runs to 16 residues. Trimming cost V 4 bases and J 0 bases; bases outside gene matches: 5. In germline, CDR1 is ENHRY, CDR2 SYGVKD. CDR3 bases: TGTGCCATCAGTGGAGCCGGGACTAGCGGCTCCTACGAGCAGTACTTC. The encoded protein is CAISGAGTSGSYEQYF.

The chain combines TRBV7-9 with TRBJ2-3, with D uncertain. V was cut by 2 bases and J by 2 bases, with 8 bases left in between. Per germline, CDR1 SEHNR and CDR2 FQNEAQ (reference sequence). CDR3 length equals 14 residues. CDR3 loop: CASSLILTTDTQYF. The CDR3, as DNA: TGTGCCAGCAGCTTAATTCTAACCACAGATACGCAGTATTTT.

The chain uses TRBV4-1 and TRBJ1-6; no definite D call. The CDR3 is made up of 16 amino acids. Germline values: CDR1 MGHRA, CDR2 YSYEKL. Deletions cut 1 base from V and 3 bases from J, with 10 bases between. In DNA form, the CDR3 reads TGCGCCAGCAGCCAAGGAGCCCGGAACTATAATTCACCCCTCCACTTT. Its protein is CASSQGARNYNSPLHF.

This clone showed up just once. V gene TRBV4-3 combines with J gene TRBJ1-4, with TRBD1 as a possible D gene (6 bases). This CDR3 is 15 amino acids long. V was shortened by 0 bases and J by 5 bases, with 10 bases between the two germline ends. Per germline, CDR1 LGHNA and CDR2 YSLEER. Here the CDR3 DNA reads TGCGCCAGCAGCCAAGAACGGGGGCGCAATGAAAAACTGTTTTTT. Translation: CASSQERGRNEKLFF.

This clone has only one observation. The J gene is TRBJ2-3, the V gene TRBV5-5; TRBD2 is a possible D gene (5 bases). Trimming removed 4 bases from V and 6 bases from J, with 12 bases in between. This CDR3 has 13 amino acids. Germline V gene sequence: CDR1 SGHKS, CDR2 YYEKEE (reference sequence). The CDR3 nucleotides read TGTGCCAGCAGCGATATCGGGGAGGATACGCAGTATTTT. As protein: CASSDIGEDTQYF.

The V and J genes are TRBV9 and TRBJ2-7; 8 bases line up with TRBD2. V shed 0 bases, J shed 6 bases, and the junction held 2 bases outside the gene matches. The CDR3 totals 13 residues. Germline CDR1 is SGDLS and CDR2 is YYNGEE. CDR3 loop: CASSVAGGLEQYF. CDR3 coding DNA: TGTGCCAGCAGCGTAGCGGGGGGGCTCGAGCAGTACTTC.